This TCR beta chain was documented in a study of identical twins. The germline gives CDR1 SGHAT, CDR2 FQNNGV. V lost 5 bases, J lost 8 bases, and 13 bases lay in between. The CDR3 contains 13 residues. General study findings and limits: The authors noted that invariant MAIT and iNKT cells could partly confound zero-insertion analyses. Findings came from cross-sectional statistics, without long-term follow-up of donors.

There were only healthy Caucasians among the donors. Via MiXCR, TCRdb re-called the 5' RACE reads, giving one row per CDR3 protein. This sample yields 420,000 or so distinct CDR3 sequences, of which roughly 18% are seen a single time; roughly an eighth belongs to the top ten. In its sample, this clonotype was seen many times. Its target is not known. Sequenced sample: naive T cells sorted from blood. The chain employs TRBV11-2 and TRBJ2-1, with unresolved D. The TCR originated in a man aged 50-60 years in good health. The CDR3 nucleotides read TGTGCCAGCAGCCCGTGGCAGTCCCATGAGCAGTTCTTC. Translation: CASSPWQSHEQFF.